This record covers a single T cell receptor beta chain. The CDR3 loop spans 16 amino acids. V gave up 3 bases and J gave up 7 bases, with 21 bases separating them. Germline V gene sequence: CDR1 SGHTA, CDR2 FQGNSA. The data were obtained in a study of blood T cell repertoires in COVID-19. Here immunoSEQ multiplex PCR was the method, and the copy in TCRdb shows in-frame clones only, minus some. Of about 230,000 clones in the sample, 75% to 90% were seen once. This sequence was found in a man aged 35-49 years with acute or convalescent COVID-19. The V call is TRBV7-2, the J call TRBJ1-2; the D is unclear. Specimen: peripheral blood. CDR3 sequence: CASSFSGVGSVGGYTF. The CDR3 DNA follows: TGTGCCAGCAGCTTCTCCGGGGTCGGGTCTGTTGGTGGCTACACCTTC.